One and the same sample provided the 21 T cell receptor beta chains below, sequenced in a study of CD8 T cell repertoires and HIV-1 epitope variants. Antigen specificity for these receptors is unknown. Method: immunoSEQ multiplex PCR; TCRdb's copy keeps in-frame clones and lacks some. The sample carries almost 4,500 clones, under 70% recorded once. The sample consisted of cultured CD8+ T cells derived from PBMCs. All receptors come from a male donor with HIV.

This clone is large (0.1 to 1%) within its sample. The chain employs TRBV5-5 and TRBJ1-1; D is unclear. The germline gives CDR1 SGHKS, CDR2 YYEKEE (reference sequence). Trimming removed 5 bases from V and 0 bases from J, with 8 bases in between. This CDR3 is built from 13 residues. CDR3 DNA sequence: TGTGCCAGCAGAGAAGACTTGAACACTGAAGCTTTCTTT. It specifies CASREDLNTEAFF.

V is TRBV2 and J is TRBJ2-1; D might be TRBD1 or TRBD2, each matching 6 bases. The CDR3 has 16 amino acids. The V end was cut by 5 bases, the J end by 9 bases, with 23 bases between. Germline V gene lookup returns CDR1 SNHLY and CDR2 FYNNEI. CDR3 in amino acids: CASSSPGLQQGGEQFF. The CDR3 coding sequence is TGTGCCAGCAGTTCTCCGGGACTTCAACAAGGGGGTGAGCAGTTCTTC.

The V call is TRBV6-1, the J call TRBJ2-7; tentative D call: TRBD2 (5 bases). Per germline, CDR1 MNHNS and CDR2 SASEGT. The CDR3 contains 12 residues. V was trimmed by 5 bases and J by 5 bases, leaving 10 bases between them. This CDR3 reads CASSPGVNEQYF. CDR3 DNA: TGTGCCAGCAGTCCCGGGGTGAACGAGCAGTACTTC.

Regarding this clone: It is unclear where the CDR3 begins or ends on the DNA, so no DNA is shown, and the CDR3 is as TCRdb lists it. The chain carries TRBV27 and TRBJ2-3; the D segment call TRBD2 is taken from the table without a DNA check. Inclusive of both ends, the CDR3 amounts to 14 amino acids. CDR1 and CDR2 from the germline V gene are MNHEY and SMNVEV (reference sequence). This CDR3 reads CASKFGGGSPSEYF.

The gene calls are TRBV7-6 and TRBJ1-1; D is uncertain. Deletions cut 1 base from V and 1 base from J, with 4 bases between. The germline V gene encodes CDR1 SGHVS and CDR2 FNYEAQ. The CDR3 is 13 amino acids. The CDR3 region has the DNA TGTGCCAGCAGCTTAGGGGAGAACACTGAAGCTTTCTTT. Protein sequence: CASSLGENTEAFF.

The CDR3 protein is CASKPQGAVEKLFF. The CDR3 DNA is TGTGCCAGCAAACCACAGGGGGCAGTGGAAAAACTGTTTTTT. This rearrangement joins TRBV2 to TRBJ1-4; 9 positions agree with TRBD1. In germline, CDR1 is SNHLY, CDR2 FYNNEI. J lost 8 bases, V lost 7 bases, and 8 bases had no gene match. The CDR3 extends over 14 amino acids.

The chain has TRBV4-3 and TRBJ2-2; 11 bases agree with TRBD1. With V trimmed by 1 base and J by 6 bases, 1 base remained unmatched. The CDR3 is 15 residues long. From germline, CDR1 is LGHNA and CDR2 YSLEER. CDR3 nucleotides: TGCGCCAGCAGCCAAGGGACAGGGGGCTCCGGGGAGCTGTTTTTT. Protein sequence: CASSQGTGGSGELFF.

The chain is built from TRBV2 and TRBJ2-7; the match to TRBD2 covers 7 bases. Germline-derived CDR1 and CDR2 are SNHLY and FYNNEI. Trimming took 3 bases from V and 2 from J; bases not matched to a gene: 13. This CDR3 comprises 17 residues. The CDR3 nucleotides read TGTGCCAGCAGTGATGGGAGTACTGGGCTAGCGGCCTACGAGCAGTACTTC. Translation gives CASSDGSTGLAAYEQYF. Complete variable domain (other parts from reference TRBV2 and TRBJ2-7): EPEVTQTPSHQVTQMGQEVILRCVPISNHLYFYWYRQILGQKVEFLVSFYNNEISEKSEIFDDQFSVERPDGSNFTLKIRSTKLEDSAMYFCASSDGSTGLAAYEQYFGPGTRLTVT.

J is TRBJ2-2 and V is TRBV2; tentative D call: TRBD2 (5 bases). The germline V and J ends were trimmed by 9 bases and 6 bases, with 11 bases remaining between them. The CDR3 length is 12 residues. The V gene's germline CDR1 is SNHLY and CDR2 FYNNEI. In nucleotides, the CDR3 is TGTGCCAGTACCCCGGGGTCCGGGGAGCTGTTTTTT. Its translation is CASTPGSGELFF.

The chain has TRBV6-5 and TRBJ2-7; D might be TRBD1 (5 bases). Germline lookup yields CDR1 MNHEY and CDR2 SVGAGI. Trimming stripped 5 bases from V and 0 bases from J, with 11 bases between. The CDR3 loop spans 14 amino acids. The CDR3 DNA reads TGTGCCAGCAGTGTATCGACAGACTCCTACGAGCAGTACTTC. Its protein product is CASSVSTDSYEQYF.

This clone was picked up a small number of times. This rearrangement joins TRBV28 to TRBJ1-6, with D unclear. Germline V gives CDR1 MDHEN, CDR2 SYDVKM. This CDR3 is built from 15 residues. V shed 2 bases and J shed 5 bases, with 10 bases lying between them. CDR3 sequence: CASSLVGGDNSPLHF. CDR3 DNA sequence: TGTGCCAGCAGTTTAGTGGGCGGGGATAATTCACCCCTCCACTTT. Full variable domain (rest looked up from reference TRBV28 and TRBJ1-6): DVKVTQSSRYLVKRTGEKVFLECVQDMDHENMFWYRQDPGLGLRLIYFSYDVKMKEKGDIPEGYSVSREKKERFSLILESASTNQTSMYLCASSLVGGDNSPLHFGNGTRLTVT.

In its sample, this clone was seen a few times. This chain joins TRBV6-6 and TRBJ1-1; 7 bases are a match to TRBD1. The CDR3 extends over 14 amino acids. The junction had 5 bases not matched to a gene; V was cut back by 4 bases and J by 3 bases. CDR1 MNHNY and CDR2 SVGAGI come from the germline V gene (reference sequence). The CDR3 here is CASSLTGWDTEAFF. Here the CDR3 DNA reads TGTGCCAGCAGTTTGACAGGGTGGGACACTGAAGCTTTCTTT.

The J gene is TRBJ1-1, the V gene TRBV23-1, with 7 bases matching TRBD1. TRBV23-1 is identified as an open reading frame with a role that is uncertain. The CDR3 runs to 20 residues. With V trimmed by 6 bases and J by 0 bases, 22 bases remained unmatched. CDR3 in amino acids: CASSPGQRRPGGIMNTEAFF. The CDR3 region has the DNA TGCGCCAGCAGCCCGGGACAGAGGAGACCGGGTGGTATCATGAACACTGAAGCTTTCTTT.

V usage is TRBV29-1 and J usage is TRBJ2-5; TRBD2 aligns across 7 bases. CDR1 and CDR2 from the germline V gene are SQVTM and ANQGSEA. The ends lost 7 bases at V and 3 bases at J; junction bases unmatched: 17. This CDR3 has 16 residues. Here the CDR3 reads CSAVYPIGGGEETQYF. The DNA for the CDR3 is TGCAGCGCCGTCTATCCTATCGGCGGGGGAGAAGAGACCCAGTACTTC.

The rearrangement joins TRBV28 to TRBJ2-2; no clear D gene. V was cut by 3 bases and J by 1 base, with 15 bases left in between. Germline CDR1 MDHEN, CDR2 SYDVKM. The CDR3 length is 17 residues. The CDR3, as DNA: TGTGCCAGCAGTTTTTTAAGAGCAGACATGAACACCGGGGAGCTGTTTTTT. Its translation is CASSFLRADMNTGELFF. The full variable domain, with the rest looked up from reference TRBV28 and TRBJ2-2, is DVKVTQSSRYLVKRTGEKVFLECVQDMDHENMFWYRQDPGLGLRLIYFSYDVKMKEKGDIPEGYSVSREKKERFSLILESASTNQTSMYLCASSFLRADMNTGELFFGEGSRLTVL.

This clone occurred a few times. J is TRBJ1-2 and V is TRBV28; possible D gene TRBD1, 5 bases. Germline lookup yields CDR1 MDHEN and CDR2 SYDVKM. The CDR3 contains 10 residues. Trimming cost V 10 bases and J 11 bases, with 14 bases left between them. The CDR3 region is CATTLGTYTF. In nucleotides, the CDR3 is TGTGCCACTACCCTTGGGACGTACACCTTC.

The genes are TRBV28 and TRBJ2-7, with D tentatively TRBD1 (6 bases). Per the germline V gene, CDR1 is MDHEN and CDR2 is SYDVKM. The CDR3 covers 13 residues. V shed 3 bases and J shed 2 bases, with 8 bases lying between them. DNA for the CDR3: TGTGCCAGCAGTTTGGACAGAACCTACGAGCAGTACTTC. Encoded protein: CASSLDRTYEQYF.

Turning to this clone: At one end, the junction sequence differs from germline, possibly due to a read error. The chain uses TRBV7-7 and TRBJ2-3, with D possibly matching TRBD2 (6 bases). The CDR3 is 14 residues long. Germline V lookup: CDR1 SSHAT, CDR2 FNYEAQ (reference sequence). The CDR3 coding sequence is TGTGCTAGCAGCTTGGAGGGGTCCACAGATACGCAGTATTTT. It yields the protein CASSLEGSTDTQYF.

The chain combines TRBV10-1 with TRBJ2-1; TRBD2 matches at 15 bases. Germline-derived CDR1 and CDR2 are WNHNN and SYGVQD (reference sequence). CDR3 length: 18 residues. With V trimmed by 5 bases and J by 7 bases, 12 bases remained unmatched. The CDR3 reads CASSTGTSGRFLGNEQFF. CDR3 nucleotides: TGCGCCAGCAGTACCGGGACTAGCGGGAGGTTTTTGGGGAATGAGCAGTTCTTC.

The chain recombines TRBV14 with TRBJ2-3, with TRBD1 identical over 7 bases. Trimming took 4 bases from V and 2 from J; bases not matched to a gene: 9. The length of the CDR3 is 16 residues. The germline gives CDR1 SGHDN, CDR2 FVKESK. In DNA, the CDR3 is TGTGCCAGCAGCCCCCGGGACAGAGGCTACACAGATACGCAGTATTTT. Its protein is CASSPRDRGYTDTQYF.

The genes are TRBV28 and TRBJ2-1, with D possibly being TRBD2 (6 bases). The CDR3 runs to 15 residues. CDR1 and CDR2 from the germline V gene are MDHEN and SYDVKM. Trimming shortened V by 5 bases and J by 0 bases, and 11 bases separated the two germline ends. The DNA for the CDR3 is TGTGCCAGCAGTCCCGAGACTAGCTCCTACAATGAGCAGTTCTTC. This codes for CASSPETSSYNEQFF.